This T cell receptor beta chain was sequenced in a study of T-cell memory formation after mild COVID-19. TCRdb reprocessed the 5' RACE reads with MiXCR, giving one entry per CDR3 protein. The sample consists of 500,000 to 550,000 distinct CDR3 sequences, approximately 20% of them appearing once. V lost 5 bases and J 3 bases, leaving 14 bases between the germline ends. The germline gives CDR1 MNHEY, CDR2 SMNVEV (reference sequence). The CDR3 covers 14 residues. This receptor was obtained from an adult woman who had mild COVID-19 (a few samples of this study predate the infection). Cell type and time point are not known. V usage is TRBV27 and J usage is TRBJ2-7; D is ambiguous. Sequencing was carried out using PBMCs or a T cell subset sorted from them (not recorded which). The CDR3 loop reads CASSLFPAYYEQYF. Written as DNA, the CDR3 is TGTGCCAGCAGTCTGTTCCCCGCCTACTACGAGCAGTACTTC.